This TCR beta chain came from a study of blood T cell repertoires in COVID-19. Study information: From the United States, Italy and Spain came samples of acute and convalescent COVID-19. Sources were T cells, B-cell-depleted T cells, or PBMCs; the material itself was cDNA or gDNA.

In terms of age and location, participants ranged from about 18 to 95 years and lived in under 30 US areas. For recovered donors of Cohort 3, there were two negative PCRs, clearance, or symptom resolution. Some clones are missing from TCRdb's copy, which holds only in-frame ones; the method was immunoSEQ multiplex PCR. The profile shows approximately 350,000 clones, over 80% of them singletons. CDR3 length equals 17 residues. Germline V gives CDR1 SGHNT, CDR2 YYREEE (reference sequence). Losses at the gene ends were 3 bases for V and 10 bases for J; bases not matched to a gene: 15. This clone was detected once.

Sequencing used PBMCs or T cells enriched from blood (not recorded which). The chain couples TRBV5-4 to TRBJ1-6; TRBD1 matches 8 bases. This sequence was found in a woman aged 45 to 65 who had recovered from COVID-19. The CDR3 reads CASSWTVTGDFRSPLHF. CDR3 in DNA: TGTGCCAGCAGCTGGACCGTGACAGGGGACTTCAGGTCACCCCTCCACTTT.